This TCR beta chain stems from a study of T cells after yellow fever vaccination. Study-wide points: A large majority of primary-vaccination clones showed up again after the booster (around 95% CD4, approximately 90% CD8). Peak timing came faster in the weaker secondary response, day 5 versus 15.

About this clonotype: Its antigen remains unidentified.

TCRdb re-called the 5' RACE reads with MiXCR, one entry per CDR3 protein. The table records some 340,000 distinct CDR3 sequences, roughly 10% of them present only once. Germline V gene data show CDR1 as KGHSH and CDR2 as LQKENI. The CDR3 runs 15 residues. Trimming at V came to 1 base and at J to 2 bases, leaving 4 bases not matched to a gene. The sample in question was CD4+ T cells sorted from PBMCs, obtained 45 days after the yellow fever booster vaccination. This clonotype was obtained from a man in his late teens or twenties who received the YFV17D yellow fever vaccine. J is TRBJ2-5 and V is TRBV18, with 7 bases identical to TRBD1. The CDR3 reads CASSPLGTAQETQYF. Here the CDR3 DNA reads TGTGCCAGCTCACCACTCGGGACAGCGCAAGAGACCCAGTACTTC.